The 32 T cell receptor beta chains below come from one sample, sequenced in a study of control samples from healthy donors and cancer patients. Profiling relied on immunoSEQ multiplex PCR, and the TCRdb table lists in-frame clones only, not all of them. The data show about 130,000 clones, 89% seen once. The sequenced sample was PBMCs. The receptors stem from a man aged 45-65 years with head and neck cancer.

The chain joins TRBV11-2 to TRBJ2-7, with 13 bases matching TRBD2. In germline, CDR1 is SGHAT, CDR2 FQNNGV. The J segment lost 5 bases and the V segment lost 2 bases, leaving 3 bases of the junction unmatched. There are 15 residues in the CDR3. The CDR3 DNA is TGTGCCAGCAGCTTACAGACTAGCGGGGGGCACGAGCAGTACTTC. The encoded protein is CASSLQTSGGHEQYF.

This chain's CDR3 is CASGFRIGAGDTEAFF. The CDR3 bases are TGTGCCAGCGGCTTCCGTATAGGGGCTGGGGACACTGAAGCTTTCTTT. This chain links TRBV28 with TRBJ1-1; possibly TRBD1 for D (5 bases). Trimming removed 8 bases at V and 3 bases at J, with 22 bases between. Looked up from germline, CDR1 is MDHEN and CDR2 is SYDVKM. The CDR3 is 16 amino acids.

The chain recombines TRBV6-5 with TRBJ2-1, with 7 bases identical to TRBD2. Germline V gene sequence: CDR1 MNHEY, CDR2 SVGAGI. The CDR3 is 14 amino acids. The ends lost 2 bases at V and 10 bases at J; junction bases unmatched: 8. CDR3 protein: CASSYGGVVREQFF. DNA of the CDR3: TGTGCCAGCAGTTACGGGGGGGTCGTCAGAGAGCAGTTCTTC.

In nucleotides, the CDR3 is TGTGCCAGCAGCTTGGACAGGGCGCCCGGGGAGACCCAGTACTTC. Its protein is CASSLDRAPGETQYF. The gene calls are TRBV7-3 and TRBJ2-5; 8 bases are a match to TRBD1. Germline loops: CDR1 SGHTA, CDR2 FQGTGA. The trim removed 3 bases at V and 5 bases at J, leaving 8 bases unmatched. The CDR3 sequence is 15 residues long.

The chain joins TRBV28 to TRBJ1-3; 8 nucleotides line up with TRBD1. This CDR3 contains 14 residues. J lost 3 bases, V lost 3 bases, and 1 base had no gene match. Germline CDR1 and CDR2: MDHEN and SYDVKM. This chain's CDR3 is CASSFTGGGNTIYF. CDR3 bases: TGTGCCAGCAGTTTCACAGGGGGTGGAAACACCATATATTTT.

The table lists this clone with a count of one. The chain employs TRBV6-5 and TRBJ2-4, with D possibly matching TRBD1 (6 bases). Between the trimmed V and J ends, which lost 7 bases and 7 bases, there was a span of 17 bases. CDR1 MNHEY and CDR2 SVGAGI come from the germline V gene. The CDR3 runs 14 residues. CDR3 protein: CASTVAQGSNIQYF. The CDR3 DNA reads TGTGCCAGCACAGTGGCGCAGGGGAGTAACATTCAGTACTTC.

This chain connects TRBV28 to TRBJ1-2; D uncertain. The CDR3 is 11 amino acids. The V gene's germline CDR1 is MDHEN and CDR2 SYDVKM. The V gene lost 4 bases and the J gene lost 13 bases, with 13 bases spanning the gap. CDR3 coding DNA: TGTGCCAGCAGTTACGGACCGGCGAGCACCTTC. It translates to CASSYGPASTF.

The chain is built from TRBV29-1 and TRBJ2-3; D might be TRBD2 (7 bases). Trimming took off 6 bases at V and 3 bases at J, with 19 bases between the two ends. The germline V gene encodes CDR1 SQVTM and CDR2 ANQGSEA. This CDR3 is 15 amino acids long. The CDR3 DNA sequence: TGCAGCGTGGGGGGGGGCATTGGGAGTACAGATACGCAGTATTTT. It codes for CSVGGGIGSTDTQYF.

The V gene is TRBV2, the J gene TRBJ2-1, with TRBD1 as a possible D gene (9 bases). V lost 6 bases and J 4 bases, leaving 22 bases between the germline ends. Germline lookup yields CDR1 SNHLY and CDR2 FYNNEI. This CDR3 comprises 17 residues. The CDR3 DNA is TGTGCCAGCAGAGGACAGGGGCTCAGCGGGGGATACAATGAGCAGTTCTTC. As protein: CASRGQGLSGGYNEQFF. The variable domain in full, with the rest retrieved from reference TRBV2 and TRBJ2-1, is EPEVTQTPSHQVTQMGQEVILRCVPISNHLYFYWYRQILGQKVEFLVSFYNNEISEKSEIFDDQFSVERPDGSNFTLKIRSTKLEDSAMYFCASRGQGLSGGYNEQFFGPGTRLTVL.

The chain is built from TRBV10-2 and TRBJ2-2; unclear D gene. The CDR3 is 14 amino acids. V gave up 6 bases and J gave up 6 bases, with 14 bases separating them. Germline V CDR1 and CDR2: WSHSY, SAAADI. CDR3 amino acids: CASRATGPPGELFF. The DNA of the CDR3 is TGCGCCAGCAGGGCTACCGGGCCCCCCGGGGAGCTGTTTTTT.

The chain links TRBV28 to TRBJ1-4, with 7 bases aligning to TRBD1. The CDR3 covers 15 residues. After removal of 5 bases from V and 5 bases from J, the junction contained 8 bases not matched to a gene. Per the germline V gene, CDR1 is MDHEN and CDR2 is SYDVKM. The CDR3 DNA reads TGTGCCAGCAGTCCGCAGGGGGGGGGCAATGAAAAACTGTTTTTT. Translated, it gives CASSPQGGGNEKLFF.

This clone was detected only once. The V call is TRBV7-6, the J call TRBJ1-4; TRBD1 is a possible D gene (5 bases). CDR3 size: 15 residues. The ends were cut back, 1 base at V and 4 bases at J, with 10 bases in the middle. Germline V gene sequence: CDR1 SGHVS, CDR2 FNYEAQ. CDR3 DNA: TGTGCCAGCAGCTTAGGACGGGGGGTTAATGAAAAACTGTTTTTT. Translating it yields CASSLGRGVNEKLFF. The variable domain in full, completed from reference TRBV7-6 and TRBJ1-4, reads GAGVSQSPRYKVTKRGQDVALRCDPISGHVSLYWYRQALGQGPEFLTYFNYEAQQDKSGLPNDRFSAERPEGSISTLTIQRTEQRDSAMYRCASSLGRGVNEKLFFGSGTQLSVL.

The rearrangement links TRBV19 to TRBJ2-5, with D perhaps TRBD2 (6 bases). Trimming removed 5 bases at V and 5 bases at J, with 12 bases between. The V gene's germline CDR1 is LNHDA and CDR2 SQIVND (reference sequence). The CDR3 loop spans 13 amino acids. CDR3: CASSGTVWETQYF. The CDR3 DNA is TGTGCCAGTAGTGGGACTGTTTGGGAGACCCAGTACTTC. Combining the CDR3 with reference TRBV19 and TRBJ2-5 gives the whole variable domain DGGITQSPKYLFRKEGQNVTLSCEQNLNHDAMYWYRQDPGQGLRLIYYSQIVNDFQKGDIAEGYSVSREKKESFPLTVTSAQKNPTAFYLCASSGTVWETQYFGPGTRLLVL.

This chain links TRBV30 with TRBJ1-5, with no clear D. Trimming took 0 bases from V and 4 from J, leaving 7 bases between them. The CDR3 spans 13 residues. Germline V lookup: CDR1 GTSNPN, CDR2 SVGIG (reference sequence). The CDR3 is CAWSVGSNQPQHF. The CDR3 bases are TGTGCCTGGAGTGTTGGAAGTAATCAGCCCCAGCATTTT.

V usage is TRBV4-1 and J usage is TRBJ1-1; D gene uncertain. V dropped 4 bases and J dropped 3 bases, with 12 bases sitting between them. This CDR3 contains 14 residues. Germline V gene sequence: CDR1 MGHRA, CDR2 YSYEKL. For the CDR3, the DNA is TGCGCCAGCAGCCCCGTACTAGGGCACACTGAAGCTTTCTTT. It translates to CASSPVLGHTEAFF.

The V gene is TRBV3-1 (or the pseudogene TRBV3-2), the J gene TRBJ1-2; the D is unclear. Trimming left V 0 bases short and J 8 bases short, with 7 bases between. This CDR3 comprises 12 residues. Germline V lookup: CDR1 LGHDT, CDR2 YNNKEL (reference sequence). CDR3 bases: TGTGCCAGCAGCCAAGAGGCCTGGGGCTACACCTTC. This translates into CASSQEAWGYTF.

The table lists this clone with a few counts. The chain's CDR3 is CASSIDGWTGGYNEQFF. In DNA form, the CDR3 reads TGTGCCAGTAGTATAGATGGGTGGACAGGGGGGTACAATGAGCAGTTCTTC. The chain has TRBV19 and TRBJ2-1, with 10 bases lining up with TRBD1. This CDR3 spans 17 amino acids. Germline V gene lookup returns CDR1 LNHDA and CDR2 SQIVND (reference sequence). After removal of 0 bases from V and 4 bases from J, the junction contained 6 bases not matched to a gene.

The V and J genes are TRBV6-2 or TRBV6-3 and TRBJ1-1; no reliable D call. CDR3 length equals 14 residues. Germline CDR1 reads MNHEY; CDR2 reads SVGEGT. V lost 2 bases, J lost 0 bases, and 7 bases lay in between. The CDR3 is CASSYVGLNTEAFF. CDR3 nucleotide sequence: TGTGCCAGCAGTTACGTCGGGTTGAACACTGAAGCTTTCTTT.

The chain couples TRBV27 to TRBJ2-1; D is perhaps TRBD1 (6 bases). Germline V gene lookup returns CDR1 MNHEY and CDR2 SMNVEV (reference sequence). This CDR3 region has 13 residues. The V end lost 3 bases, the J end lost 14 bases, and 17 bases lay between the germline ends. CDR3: CASSLWGQSQEFF. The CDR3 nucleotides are TGTGCCAGCAGTTTGTGGGGGCAGTCCCAGGAGTTCTTC.

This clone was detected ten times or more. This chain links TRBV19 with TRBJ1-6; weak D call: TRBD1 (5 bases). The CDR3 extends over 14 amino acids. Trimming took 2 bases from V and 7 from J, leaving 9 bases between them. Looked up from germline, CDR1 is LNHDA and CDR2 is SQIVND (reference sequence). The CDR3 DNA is TGTGCCAGTAGTATAAACAGGATCAATTCACCCCTCCACTTT. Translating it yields CASSINRINSPLHF.

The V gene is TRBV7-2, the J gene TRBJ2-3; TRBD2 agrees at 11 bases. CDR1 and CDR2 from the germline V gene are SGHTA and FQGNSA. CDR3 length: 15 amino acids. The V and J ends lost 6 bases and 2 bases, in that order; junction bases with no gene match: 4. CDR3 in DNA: TGTGCCAGCAGGAAGACTAGCGGGAACACAGATACGCAGTATTTT. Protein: CASRKTSGNTDTQYF.

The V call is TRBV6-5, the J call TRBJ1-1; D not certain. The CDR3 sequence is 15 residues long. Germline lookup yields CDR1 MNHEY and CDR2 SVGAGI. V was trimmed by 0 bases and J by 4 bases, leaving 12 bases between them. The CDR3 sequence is CASSYSGYSGTEAFF. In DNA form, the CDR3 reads TGTGCCAGCAGTTACTCGGGGTACTCAGGCACTGAAGCTTTCTTT.

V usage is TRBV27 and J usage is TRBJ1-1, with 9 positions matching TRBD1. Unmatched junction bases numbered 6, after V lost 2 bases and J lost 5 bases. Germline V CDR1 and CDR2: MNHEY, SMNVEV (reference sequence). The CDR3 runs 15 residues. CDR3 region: CASSLGTGKKTEAFF. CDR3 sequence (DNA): TGTGCCAGCAGTTTAGGGACAGGGAAGAAGACTGAAGCTTTCTTT.

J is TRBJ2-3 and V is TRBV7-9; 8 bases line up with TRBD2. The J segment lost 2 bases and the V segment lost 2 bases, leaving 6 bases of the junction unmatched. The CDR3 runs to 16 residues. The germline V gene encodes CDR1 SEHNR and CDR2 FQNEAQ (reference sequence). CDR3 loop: CASSLLAGGSTDTQYF. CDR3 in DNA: TGTGCCAGCAGCTTATTGGCGGGGGGATCCACAGATACGCAGTATTTT.

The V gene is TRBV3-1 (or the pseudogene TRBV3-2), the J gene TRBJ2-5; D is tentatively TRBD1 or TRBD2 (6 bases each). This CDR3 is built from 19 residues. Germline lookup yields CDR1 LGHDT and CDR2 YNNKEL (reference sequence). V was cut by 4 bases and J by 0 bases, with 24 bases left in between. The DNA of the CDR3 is TGTGCCAGCAGCCCTCAGGGGCCAATGGCCGGGAGAGACCAAGAGACCCAGTACTTC. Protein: CASSPQGPMAGRDQETQYF.

CDR3 sequence reads: CASSLGGTDENSPLHF. CDR3 nucleotide sequence: TGCGCCAGCAGCTTGGGCGGGACAGATGAAAATTCACCCCTCCACTTT. The chain uses TRBV5-1 and TRBJ1-6; 7 positions agree with TRBD1. The CDR3 sequence is 16 residues long. The junction had 7 bases not matched to a gene; V was cut back by 0 bases and J by 7 bases. CDR1 is SGHRS and CDR2 is YFSETQ in the germline V gene.

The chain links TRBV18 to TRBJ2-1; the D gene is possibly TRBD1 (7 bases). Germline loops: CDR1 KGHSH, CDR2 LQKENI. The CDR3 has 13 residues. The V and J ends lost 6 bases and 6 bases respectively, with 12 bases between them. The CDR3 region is CASSPGGSNEQFF. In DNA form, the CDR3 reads TGTGCCAGCTCCCCAGGGGGGTCCAATGAGCAGTTCTTC.

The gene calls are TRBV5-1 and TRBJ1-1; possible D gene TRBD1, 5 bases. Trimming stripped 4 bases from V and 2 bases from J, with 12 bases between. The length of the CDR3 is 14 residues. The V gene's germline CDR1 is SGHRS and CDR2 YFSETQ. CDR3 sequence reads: CASSPRGDNTEAFF. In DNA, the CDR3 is TGCGCCAGCAGCCCGCGGGGGGACAACACTGAAGCTTTCTTT.

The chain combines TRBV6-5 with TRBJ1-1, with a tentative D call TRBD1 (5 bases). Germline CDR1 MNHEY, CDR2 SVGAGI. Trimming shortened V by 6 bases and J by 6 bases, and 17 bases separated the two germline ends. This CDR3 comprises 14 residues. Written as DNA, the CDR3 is TGTGCCAGCAGGGAGCAGGGATTGGTAGCTGAAGCTTTCTTT. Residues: CASREQGLVAEAFF.

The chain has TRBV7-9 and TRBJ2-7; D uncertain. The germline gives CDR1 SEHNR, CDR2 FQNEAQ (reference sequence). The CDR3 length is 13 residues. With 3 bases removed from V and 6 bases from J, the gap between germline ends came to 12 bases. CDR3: CASSFPPWGEQYF. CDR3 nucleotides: TGTGCCAGCAGCTTCCCACCGTGGGGCGAGCAGTACTTC.

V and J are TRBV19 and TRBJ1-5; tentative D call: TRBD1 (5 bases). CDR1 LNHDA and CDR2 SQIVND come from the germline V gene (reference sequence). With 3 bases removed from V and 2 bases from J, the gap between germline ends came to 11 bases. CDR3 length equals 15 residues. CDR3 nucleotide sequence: TGTGCCAGTAGTATTGGCAGGGTCGGCAATCAGCCCCAGCATTTT. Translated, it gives CASSIGRVGNQPQHF.

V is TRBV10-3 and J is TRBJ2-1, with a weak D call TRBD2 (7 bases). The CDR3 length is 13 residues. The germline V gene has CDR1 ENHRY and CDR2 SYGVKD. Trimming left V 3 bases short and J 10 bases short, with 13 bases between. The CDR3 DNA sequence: TGTGCCATCAGTGATGGGGGGGCATGGGAGCAGTTCTTC. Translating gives CAISDGGAWEQFF.